The rows below give T cell receptor beta chains drawn from one sample of a study of cytomegalovirus exposure and HLA in healthy donors. Profiled with immunoSEQ multiplex PCR; TCRdb holds only in-frame clones, not every one. Among just over 95,000 clones listed, 77% were seen once. The material sequenced was PBMCs. Receptors originate from a woman aged 35 to 49 in good health and CMV-seronegative. Both conserved end residues are part of each CDR3. D genes are given only for firm matches. Only some rows state a clone size, as once, few, many or a class for expanded clones.

j_call d_call v_call clone_size cdr3_nt cdr3_aa
TRBJ1-3 TRBD1 TRBV5-6 . TGTGCCAGCAGTGAGACAGGGGTTGGAAACACCATATATTTT CASSETGVGNTIYF
TRBJ1-2 TRBD1 TRBV6-1 few TGTGCCAGCAGGACATCCGGGACAGGGGGCGATGGCTACACCTTC CASRTSGTGGDGYTF
TRBJ1-2 . TRBV7-9 . TGTGCCAGCAGCCACGGGCAGGGCAACTATGGCTACACCTTC CASSHGQGNYGYTF
TRBJ2-1 TRBD2 TRBV27 . TGTGCCAGCAGTTTAAGCTCTAGCGGGGGGGCCTGGGAGCAGTTCTTC CASSLSSSGGAWEQFF
TRBJ1-6 . TRBV7-9 . TGTGCCAGCAGCTTAGAGGTTGGGGGCAGCTATTCACCCCTCCACTTT CASSLEVGGSYSPLHF
TRBJ1-1 . TRBV10-2 . TGCGCCAGCTGGGGGCTAGGCACTGAAGCTTTCTTT CASWGLGTEAFF
TRBJ1-1 TRBD1 TRBV4-1 . TGCGCCAGCAGCCCGAGGGACAGGGGAGGACATACTGAAGCTTTCTTT CASSPRDRGGHTEAFF
TRBJ1-1 . TRBV13 . TGTGCCAGCACCCCCGGGGGGGGCGGTGGGAACACTGAAGCTTTCTTT CASTPGGGGGNTEAFF
TRBJ1-2 . TRBV30 . TGTGCCTGGAGTCCCTCAGGGTGGGATGGCTACACCTTC CAWSPSGWDGYTF
TRBJ2-3 . TRBV10-2 . TGCGCCAGCAGAAGTACACCGGGACTTCAGGCAGATACGCAGTATTTT CASRSTPGLQADTQYF
TRBJ1-1 TRBD1 TRBV18 . TGTGCCAGCTCACCTCATCCGACAGGGGGCACTGAAGCTTTCTTT CASSPHPTGGTEAFF
TRBJ2-1 TRBD1 TRBV2 . TGTGCCAGCAGTGAAGCGGACAGGGTGATCAATGAGCAGTTCTTC CASSEADRVINEQFF
TRBJ2-3 TRBD2 TRBV10-3 . TGTGCCACCGGACTAGTAACAGATACGCAGTATTTT CATGLVTDTQYF
TRBJ2-1 . TRBV9 . TGTGCCAGCAGCGTAGTGCCGAGCTCCTACAATGAGCAGTTCTTC CASSVVPSSYNEQFF
TRBJ2-5 TRBD2 TRBV27 . TGTGCCAGCAGTTCGCTATTAGCGGGGGGCGACAAAGAGACCCAGTACTTC CASSSLLAGGDKETQYF
TRBJ1-2 . TRBV7-9 once TGTGCCAGCAGCACAATAGACGCAGGGGACATGGGCTATGGCTACACCTTC CASSTIDAGDMGYGYTF
TRBJ1-2 TRBD1 TRBV7-2 . TGTGCCAGCAGCTTAGTAGGCCCAGGGGGCAATGGCTACACCTTC CASSLVGPGGNGYTF
TRBJ2-2 . TRBV7-2 . TGTGCCAGCAGCTTAAGACAGACCACCGGGGAGCTGTTTTTT CASSLRQTTGELFF
TRBJ2-1 . TRBV5-1 . TGCGCCAGCAGCTTGGTCAGGGCCACGGCAGGGGAGCAGTTCTTC CASSLVRATAGEQFF
TRBJ2-1 . TRBV5-6 . TGTGCCAGCAGCTCGGGGGTCGGGGAGCAGTTCTTC CASSSGVGEQFF
TRBJ1-2 TRBD1 TRBV19 once TGTGCCAGTAGGGGACAGGGGCGTAACTATGGCTACACCTTC CASRGQGRNYGYTF
TRBJ2-7 TRBD1 TRBV10-2 once TGCGCCAGCGGGGGACAGACCTACGAGCAGTACTTC CASGGQTYEQYF
TRBJ1-1 . TRBV25-1 . TGTGCCAGCAGTCCGGGTTTGAACACTGAAGCTTTCTTT CASSPGLNTEAFF
TRBJ2-5 TRBD2 TRBV5-4 . TGTGCCAGCAGCCCACGGGGGGGCCGGGAGACCCAGTACTTC CASSPRGGRETQYF
TRBJ2-7 . TRBV4-1 . TGCGCCAGCAGCCAAGATTACGGGACTGGGCTAGGGGAGCAGTACTTC CASSQDYGTGLGEQYF
TRBJ2-2 TRBD1 TRBV7-6 . TGTGCCAGCAGCCGAATCGGACAGGGGAAGACCGGGGAGCTGTTTTTT CASSRIGQGKTGELFF
TRBJ2-7 TRBD2 TRBV4-3 few TGCGCCAGCAGCCAAGGGAGAGGGAGGGAATACGAGCAGTACTTC CASSQGRGREYEQYF
TRBJ2-3 . TRBV10-1 . TGCGCCAGCAGTGAGGCATCTAGTAGTTTCACAGATACGCAGTATTTT CASSEASSSFTDTQYF
TRBJ2-2 TRBD2 TRBV7-9 . TGTGCCAGCAGCTTAGGGGCTAGCGGAAACACCGGGGAGCTGTTTTTT CASSLGASGNTGELFF
TRBJ2-3 . TRBV7-2 . TGTGCCAGCAGCTTAGTGTATTCCACAGATACGCAGTATTTT CASSLVYSTDTQYF
TRBJ2-1 . TRBV13 . TGTGCCAGCAGCTCTAGGGGGTGGGATGAGCAGTTCTTC CASSSRGWDEQFF
TRBJ2-7 . TRBV2 . TGTGCCAGCACTTACCTAGTCTCCTACGAGCAGTACTTC CASTYLVSYEQYF
TRBJ2-5 . TRBV7-6 . TGTGCCAGCAGCTTACTTGACCTAGGAGGGGAGACCCAGTACTTC CASSLLDLGGETQYF
TRBJ1-4 . TRBV5-8 . TGTGCCAGCAGCTTGACAGGTGGTAAGCTGTTTTTT CASSLTGGKLFF
TRBJ1-1 . TRBV29-1 . TGCAGCGCTTTGACACTGAACACTGAAGCTTTCTTT CSALTLNTEAFF
TRBJ2-3 . TRBV19 . TGTGCCAGTAACCCAACAGGAGCCACAGATACGCAGTATTTT CASNPTGATDTQYF
TRBJ1-5 . TRBV4-1 many TGCGCCAGCAGCCAAGATGACAGCAGCACACTTACCGATCAGCCCCAGCATTTT CASSQDDSSTLTDQPQHF
TRBJ2-2 . TRBV5-6 . TGTGCCAGCAGCTTGGCAGGGGACAGGGAGCTGTTTTTT CASSLAGDRELFF
TRBJ1-6 TRBD1 TRBV7-2 . TGTGCCAGCAGCGGGACAGGGGGTAGAAATTCGCCCCTCCACTTT CASSGTGGRNSPLHF
TRBJ1-2 TRBD1 TRBV6-5 . TGTGCCAGCATCGCTACAGGGGGTGGCTACACCTTC CASIATGGGYTF
TRBJ2-3 . TRBV5-4 . TGTGCCAGCAGTCGGAGCTGGGGGGGCACAGATACGCAGTATTTT CASSRSWGGTDTQYF
TRBJ1-6 . TRBV7-2 . TGTGCCAGCAGCCGAGAGGGGGGGAACTATTCACCCCTCCACTTT CASSREGGNYSPLHF
TRBJ2-7 . TRBV2 . TGTGCCAGCGGGCCTACCTACGAGCAGTACTTC CASGPTYEQYF
TRBJ1-2 . TRBV18 few TGTGCCAGCTCACCGACGGGACACCGAACAGGGGGCTACACCTTC CASSPTGHRTGGYTF
TRBJ1-4 TRBD1 TRBV7-9 once TGTGCCAGCAGCTTAGCTATAGACAGGGGTGGAGAAAAACTGTTTTTT CASSLAIDRGGEKLFF
TRBJ2-3 TRBD2 TRBV7-9 . TGTGCCAGCAGTTTCATCCAAAGGACTAGCGGAGGCACAGATACGCAGTATTTT CASSFIQRTSGGTDTQYF
TRBJ2-5 . TRBV10-3 . TGTGCCATCAGTGAGTCCGGACATTTGGAGACCCAGTACTTC CAISESGHLETQYF
TRBJ2-1 TRBD2 TRBV9 . TGTGCCAGCAGCGTAGCTGAGGGGCTAGCGGGGGCGGATGAGCAGTTCTTC CASSVAEGLAGADEQFF
TRBJ1-4 TRBD1 TRBV9 . TGTGCCAGCAGCGCCGAGTCAGGGGGCCCAACTAATGAAAAACTGTTTTTT CASSAESGGPTNEKLFF
TRBJ1-2 . TRBV27 once TGTGCCAGCAAGGGGGAGAATGGGAGGGGTGGTGGCTACACCTTC CASKGENGRGGGYTF
TRBJ2-7 TRBD2 TRBV4-1 . TGCGCCAGCAGCCAAGGACTAGCGGGGCCCTCGCCTGGGGACGAGCAGTACTTC CASSQGLAGPSPGDEQYF
TRBJ1-1 . TRBV15 . TGTGCCACCAGCAGAGATGTCAGGGGTCACACTGAAGCTTTCTTT CATSRDVRGHTEAFF
TRBJ1-5 . TRBV27 . TGTGCCAGCAGTTCCAAACATGAGGGCAATCAGCCCCAGCATTTT CASSSKHEGNQPQHF
TRBJ2-1 . TRBV27 . TGTGCCAGCAGTAATGTCGCTGGGGGCCCAAACAATGAGCAGTTCTTC CASSNVAGGPNNEQFF